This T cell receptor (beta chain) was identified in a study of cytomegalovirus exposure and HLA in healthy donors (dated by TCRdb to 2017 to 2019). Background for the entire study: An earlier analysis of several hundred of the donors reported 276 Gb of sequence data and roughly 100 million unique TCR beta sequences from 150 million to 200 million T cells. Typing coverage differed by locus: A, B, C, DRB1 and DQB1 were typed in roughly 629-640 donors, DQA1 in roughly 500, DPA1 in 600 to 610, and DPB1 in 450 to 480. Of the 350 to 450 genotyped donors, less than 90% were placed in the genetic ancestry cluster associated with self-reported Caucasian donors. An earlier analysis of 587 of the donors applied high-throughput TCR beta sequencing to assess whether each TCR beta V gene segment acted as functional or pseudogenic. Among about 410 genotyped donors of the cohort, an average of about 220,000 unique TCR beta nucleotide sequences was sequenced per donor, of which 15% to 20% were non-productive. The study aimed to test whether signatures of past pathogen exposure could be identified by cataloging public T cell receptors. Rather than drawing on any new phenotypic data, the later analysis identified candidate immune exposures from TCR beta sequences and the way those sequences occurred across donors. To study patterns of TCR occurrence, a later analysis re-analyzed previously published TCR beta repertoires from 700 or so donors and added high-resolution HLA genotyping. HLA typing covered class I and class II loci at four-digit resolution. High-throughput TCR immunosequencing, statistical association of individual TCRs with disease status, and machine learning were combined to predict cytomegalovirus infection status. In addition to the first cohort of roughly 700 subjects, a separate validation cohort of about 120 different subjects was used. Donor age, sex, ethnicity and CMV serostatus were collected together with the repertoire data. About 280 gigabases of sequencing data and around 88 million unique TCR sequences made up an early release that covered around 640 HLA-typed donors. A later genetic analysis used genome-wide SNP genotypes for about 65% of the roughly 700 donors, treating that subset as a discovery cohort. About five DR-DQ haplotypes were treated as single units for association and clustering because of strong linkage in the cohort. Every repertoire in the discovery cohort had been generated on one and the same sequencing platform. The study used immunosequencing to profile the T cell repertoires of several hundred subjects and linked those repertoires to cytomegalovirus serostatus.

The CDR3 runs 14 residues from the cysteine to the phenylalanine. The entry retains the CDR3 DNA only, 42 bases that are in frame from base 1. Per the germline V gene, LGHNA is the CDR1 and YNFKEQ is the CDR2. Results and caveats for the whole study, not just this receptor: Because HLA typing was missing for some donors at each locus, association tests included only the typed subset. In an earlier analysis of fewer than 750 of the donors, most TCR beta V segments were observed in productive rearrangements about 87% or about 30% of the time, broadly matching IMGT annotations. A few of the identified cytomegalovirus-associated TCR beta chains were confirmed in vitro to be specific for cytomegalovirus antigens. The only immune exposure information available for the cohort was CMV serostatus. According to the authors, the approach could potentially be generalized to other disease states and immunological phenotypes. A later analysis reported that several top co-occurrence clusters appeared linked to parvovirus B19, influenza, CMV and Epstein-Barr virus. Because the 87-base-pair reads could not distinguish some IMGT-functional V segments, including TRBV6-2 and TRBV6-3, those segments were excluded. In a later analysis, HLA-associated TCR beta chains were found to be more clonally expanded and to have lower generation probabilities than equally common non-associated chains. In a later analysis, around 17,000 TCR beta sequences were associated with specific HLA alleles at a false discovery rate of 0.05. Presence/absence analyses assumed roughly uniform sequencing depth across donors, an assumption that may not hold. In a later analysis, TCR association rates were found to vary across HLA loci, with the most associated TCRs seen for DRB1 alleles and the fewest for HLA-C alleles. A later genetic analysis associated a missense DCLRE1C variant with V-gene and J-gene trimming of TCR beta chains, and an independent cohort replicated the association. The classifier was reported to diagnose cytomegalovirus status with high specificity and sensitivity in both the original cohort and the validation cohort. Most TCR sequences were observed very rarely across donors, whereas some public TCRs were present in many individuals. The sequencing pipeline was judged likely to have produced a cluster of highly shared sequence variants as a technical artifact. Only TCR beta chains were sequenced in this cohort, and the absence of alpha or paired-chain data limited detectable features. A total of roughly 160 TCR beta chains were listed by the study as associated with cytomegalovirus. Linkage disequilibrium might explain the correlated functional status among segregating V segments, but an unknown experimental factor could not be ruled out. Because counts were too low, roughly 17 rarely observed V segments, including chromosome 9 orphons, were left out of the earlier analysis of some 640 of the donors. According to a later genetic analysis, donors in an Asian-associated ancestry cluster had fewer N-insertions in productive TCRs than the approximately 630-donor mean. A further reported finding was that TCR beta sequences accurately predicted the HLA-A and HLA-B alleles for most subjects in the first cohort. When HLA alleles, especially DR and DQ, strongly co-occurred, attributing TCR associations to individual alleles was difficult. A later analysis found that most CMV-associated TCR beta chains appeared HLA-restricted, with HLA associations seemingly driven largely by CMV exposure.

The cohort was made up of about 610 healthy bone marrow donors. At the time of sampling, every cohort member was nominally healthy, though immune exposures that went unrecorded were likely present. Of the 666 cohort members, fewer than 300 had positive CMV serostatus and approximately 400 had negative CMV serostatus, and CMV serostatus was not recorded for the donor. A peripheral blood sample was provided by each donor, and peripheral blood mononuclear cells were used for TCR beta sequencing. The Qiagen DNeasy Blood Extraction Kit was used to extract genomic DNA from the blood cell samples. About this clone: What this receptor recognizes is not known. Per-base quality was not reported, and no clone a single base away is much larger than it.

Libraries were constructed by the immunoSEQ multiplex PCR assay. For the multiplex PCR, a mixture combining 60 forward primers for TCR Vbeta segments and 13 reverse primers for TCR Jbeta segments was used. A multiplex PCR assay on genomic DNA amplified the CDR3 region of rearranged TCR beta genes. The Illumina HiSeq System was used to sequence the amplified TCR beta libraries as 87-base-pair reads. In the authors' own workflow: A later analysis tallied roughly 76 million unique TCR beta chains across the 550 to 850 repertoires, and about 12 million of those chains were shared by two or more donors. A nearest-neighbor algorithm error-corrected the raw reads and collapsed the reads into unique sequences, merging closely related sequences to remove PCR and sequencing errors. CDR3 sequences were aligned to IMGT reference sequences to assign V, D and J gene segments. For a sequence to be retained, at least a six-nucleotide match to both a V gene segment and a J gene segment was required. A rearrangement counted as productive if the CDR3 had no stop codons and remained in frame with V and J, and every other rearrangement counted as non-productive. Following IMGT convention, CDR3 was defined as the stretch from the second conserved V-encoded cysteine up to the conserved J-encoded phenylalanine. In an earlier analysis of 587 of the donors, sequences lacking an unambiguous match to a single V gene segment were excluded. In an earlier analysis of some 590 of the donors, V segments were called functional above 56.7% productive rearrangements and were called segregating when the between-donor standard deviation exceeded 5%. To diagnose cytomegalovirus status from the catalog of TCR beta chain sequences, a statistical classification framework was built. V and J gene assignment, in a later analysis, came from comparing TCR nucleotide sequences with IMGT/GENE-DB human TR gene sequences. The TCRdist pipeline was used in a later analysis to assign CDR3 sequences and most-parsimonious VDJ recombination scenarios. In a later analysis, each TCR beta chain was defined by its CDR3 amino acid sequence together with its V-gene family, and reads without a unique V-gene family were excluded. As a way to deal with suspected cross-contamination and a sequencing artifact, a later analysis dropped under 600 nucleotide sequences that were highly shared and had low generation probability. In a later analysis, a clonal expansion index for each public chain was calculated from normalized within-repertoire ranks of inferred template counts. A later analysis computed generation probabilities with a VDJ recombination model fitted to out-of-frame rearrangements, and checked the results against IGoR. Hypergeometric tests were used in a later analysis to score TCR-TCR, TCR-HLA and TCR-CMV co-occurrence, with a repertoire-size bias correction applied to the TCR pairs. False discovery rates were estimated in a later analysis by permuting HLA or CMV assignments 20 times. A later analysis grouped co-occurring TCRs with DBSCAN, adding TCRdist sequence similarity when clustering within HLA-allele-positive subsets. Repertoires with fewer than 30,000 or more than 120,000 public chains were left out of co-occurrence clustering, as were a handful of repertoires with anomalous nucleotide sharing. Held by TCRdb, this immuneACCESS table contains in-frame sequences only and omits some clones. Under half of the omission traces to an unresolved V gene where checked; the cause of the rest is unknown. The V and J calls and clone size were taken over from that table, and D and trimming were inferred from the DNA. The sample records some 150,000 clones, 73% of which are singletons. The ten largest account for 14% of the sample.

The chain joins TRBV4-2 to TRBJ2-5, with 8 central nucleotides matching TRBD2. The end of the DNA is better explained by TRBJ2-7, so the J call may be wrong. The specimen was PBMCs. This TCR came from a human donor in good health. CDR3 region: CASSQDWAGGEQYF. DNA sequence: TGTGCCAGCAGCCAAGATTGGGCGGGGGGCGAGCAGTACTTC.